The 17 T cell receptor beta chains below all came from one sample that was sequenced in a study of cytomegalovirus exposure and HLA in healthy donors. The PCR made use of 60 Vbeta and 13 Jbeta primers. Sequencing used immunoSEQ multiplex PCR; TCRdb keeps in-frame clones, though not all of them. The sample yields some 85,000 clones, 70% to 80% seen once. Input material: PBMCs. The origin of the receptors is a man aged 25-45 years in good health and CMV-seronegative.

This rearrangement joins TRBV27 to TRBJ2-1; weak D call: TRBD2 (5 bases). Trimming pared 6 bases from V and 8 bases from J, leaving 17 bases between. The germline V gene has CDR1 MNHEY and CDR2 SMNVEV (reference sequence). The CDR3 has 14 residues. Written as DNA, the CDR3 is TGTGCCAGCAGGGGTGGGAGTACTGAAGATGAGCAGTTCTTC. Residues: CASRGGSTEDEQFF.

With regard to this clone: Other DNA variants within this sample encode the same CDR3. V gene TRBV7-9 combines with J gene TRBJ2-6; D unclear. The V gene's germline CDR1 is SEHNR and CDR2 FQNEAQ (reference sequence). The CDR3 is 15 amino acids. V shed 6 bases and J shed 3 bases, with 12 bases lying between them. The CDR3: CASRREASGANVLTF. DNA of the CDR3: TGTGCCAGCAGGCGCGAGGCGAGTGGGGCCAACGTCCTGACTTTC.

The chain carries TRBV29-1 and TRBJ1-2; TRBD1 agrees at 12 bases. Germline V gene sequence: CDR1 SQVTM, CDR2 ANQGSEA. The CDR3 is 13 residues long. CDR3 amino acids: CSSWGQGAYGYTF. In DNA, the CDR3 is TGCAGTAGTTGGGGACAGGGGGCGTATGGCTACACCTTC.

The chain carries TRBV18 and TRBJ1-1; 8 nucleotides match TRBD1. V was clipped by 3 bases and J by 6 bases; unmatched bases: 3. Germline V gives CDR1 KGHSH, CDR2 LQKENI. The CDR3 is made up of 13 amino acids. CDR3 sequence: CASSPHRGSEAFF. CDR3 sequence (DNA): TGTGCCAGCTCACCGCACAGGGGGTCTGAAGCTTTCTTT.

The chain carries TRBV19 and TRBJ2-2, with 7 bases lining up with TRBD1. CDR1 and CDR2 from the germline V gene are LNHDA and SQIVND (reference sequence). This CDR3 contains 16 residues. J was trimmed by 7 bases and V by 4 bases; bases with no gene match: 12. CDR3: CASSKGQSGLGGELFF. The DNA of the CDR3 is TGTGCCAGTAGTAAGGGACAGTCAGGCTTGGGCGGGGAGCTGTTTTTT.

V gene TRBV14 combines with J gene TRBJ2-1; 7 bases are a match to TRBD2. CDR3 size: 14 residues. Germline V lookup: CDR1 SGHDN, CDR2 FVKESK. V dropped 3 bases and J dropped 8; count of bases not matched to a gene: 7. The CDR3 coding sequence is TGTGCCAGCAGCCAGCGTACTAGCGTCCATGAGCAGTTCTTC. Encoded protein: CASSQRTSVHEQFF.

Regarding this clone: Other DNA sequences from this sample encode an identical CDR3 as well. The chain combines TRBV7-8 with TRBJ2-7; perhaps TRBD1 as D (5 bases). The germline gives CDR1 SGHVS, CDR2 FQNEAQ. The ends were cut back, 3 bases at V and 4 bases at J, with 10 bases in the middle. CDR3 length equals 13 residues. CDR3 coding DNA: TGTGCCAGCAGCTTGGACACCTTATACGAGCAGTACTTC. It encodes CASSLDTLYEQYF.

V usage is TRBV25-1 and J usage is TRBJ1-2; D call uncertain. Germline values: CDR1 MGHDK, CDR2 SYGVNS. Trimming stripped 4 bases from V and 5 bases from J, with 5 bases between. The CDR3 is 11 amino acids. The CDR3 region has the DNA TGTGCCAGCAGTGCGTCTTATGGCTACACCTTC. Translating gives CASSASYGYTF.

The chain links TRBV7-9 to TRBJ2-7, with TRBD2 matching 8 bases. The CDR3 has 16 amino acids. Germline V CDR1 and CDR2: SEHNR, FQNEAQ (reference sequence). Trimming removed 1 base from V and 4 bases from J; junction bases left unmatched: 9. CDR3 bases: TGTGCCAGCAGCTTAGGCCCCGGGGGGGGACGGTACGAGCAGTACTTC. This encodes CASSLGPGGGRYEQYF.

The CDR3 DNA is TGTGCCAGCAGCCAAGGACAGGGGGCTTACGAGCAGTACTTC. It encodes CASSQGQGAYEQYF. The chain joins TRBV5-6 to TRBJ2-7; 11 bases are shared with TRBD1. Germline V gene lookup returns CDR1 SGHDT and CDR2 YYEEEE. This CDR3 spans 14 amino acids. Trimming cost V 4 bases and J 4 bases; bases outside gene matches: 4.

The chain links TRBV19 to TRBJ1-2, with D perhaps TRBD1 (6 bases). V lost 7 bases and J 4 bases, leaving 13 bases between the germline ends. This CDR3 region has 13 residues. Germline V gene lookup returns CDR1 LNHDA and CDR2 SQIVND (reference sequence). The CDR3 DNA sequence: TGTGCCAGTAATCCAGGGGACGGCTATGGCTACACCTTC. This sequence encodes CASNPGDGYGYTF.

The chain carries TRBV23-1 and TRBJ2-7; the match to TRBD1 covers 9 bases. Being an ORF, TRBV23-1 has a function that is uncertain. The ends lost 3 bases at V and 1 base at J; junction bases unmatched: 1. The CDR3 loop spans 14 amino acids. DNA for the CDR3: TGCGCCAGCAGTCACGGGACAGGGTCCTACGAGCAGTACTTC. Translation: CASSHGTGSYEQYF.

The chain is built from TRBV19 and TRBJ1-2; possibly TRBD1 for D (5 bases). V shed 4 bases and J shed 4 bases, with 7 bases lying between them. This CDR3 has 12 residues. Germline CDR1 and CDR2: LNHDA and SQIVND (reference sequence). The CDR3 DNA reads TGTGCCAGTAGTAAGGGGTTCTATGGCTACACCTTC. This translates into CASSKGFYGYTF.

This chain uses TRBV7-2 with TRBJ1-2; tentatively, D is TRBD1 (6 bases). Between the trimmed V and J ends, which lost 5 bases and 2 bases, there was a span of 12 bases. Germline-derived CDR1 and CDR2 are SGHTA and FQGNSA. This CDR3 has 14 residues. CDR3 nucleotides: TGTGCCAGCAGCCACAGGACAGTAAACTATGGCTACACCTTC. It encodes CASSHRTVNYGYTF.

The chain is built from TRBV5-1 and TRBJ2-2; the D gene is possibly TRBD2 (6 bases). Germline CDR1 SGHRS, CDR2 YFSETQ. Trimming took 5 bases from V and 1 from J, leaving 15 bases between them. CDR3 length equals 16 residues. The CDR3 nucleotides read TGCGCCAGCAGGGGGACGGGCGGGGAGAACACCGGGGAGCTGTTTTTT. As protein: CASRGTGGENTGELFF.

This clone showed up just a few times. V and J are TRBV27 and TRBJ1-5; 7 nucleotides align to TRBD1. Losses at the gene ends were 6 bases for V and 3 bases for J; bases not matched to a gene: 5. The CDR3 runs to 14 residues. Germline V gene lookup returns CDR1 MNHEY and CDR2 SMNVEV (reference sequence). The CDR3 bases are TGTGCCAGCAGCCAAGGGGGCCCCAATCAGCCCCAGCATTTT. This codes for CASSQGGPNQPQHF.

The rearrangement joins TRBV7-9 to TRBJ2-3; 15 nucleotides match TRBD2. The V segment lost 0 bases and the J segment 4 bases; nucleotides outside the gene matches: 5. The CDR3 consists of 18 residues. Germline V lookup: CDR1 SEHNR, CDR2 FQNEAQ (reference sequence). The CDR3 DNA follows: TGTGCCAGCAGCTTAGCCCCCGGGACTAGCGGGGGGCCAGATACGCAGTATTTT. This codes for CASSLAPGTSGGPDTQYF.